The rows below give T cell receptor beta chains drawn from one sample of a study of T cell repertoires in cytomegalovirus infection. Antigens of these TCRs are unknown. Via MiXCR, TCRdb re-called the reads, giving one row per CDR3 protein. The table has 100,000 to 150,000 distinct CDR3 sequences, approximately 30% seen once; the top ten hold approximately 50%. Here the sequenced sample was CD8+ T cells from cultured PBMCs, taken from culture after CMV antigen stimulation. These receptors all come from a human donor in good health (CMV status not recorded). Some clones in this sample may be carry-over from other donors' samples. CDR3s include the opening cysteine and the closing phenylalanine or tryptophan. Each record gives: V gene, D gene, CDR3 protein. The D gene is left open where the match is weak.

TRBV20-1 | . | CSARDPVGGLQETQYF
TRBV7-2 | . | CASSGGPYMAEAFF
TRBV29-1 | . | CSVVGREIYNEQFF
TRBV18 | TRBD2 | CASLRTSGGQSSYEQYF
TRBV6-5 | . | CASSYEGTSSYNEQFF
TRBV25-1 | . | CASSEWRDTYEQYF
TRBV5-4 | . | CASSLFGSEVYEQYF
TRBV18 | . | CASSPFTDPTNYGYTF
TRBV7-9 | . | CASSLLDTDTQYF
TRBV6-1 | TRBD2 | CASSELAGGQETQYF
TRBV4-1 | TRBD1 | CASSRITTGREQYF
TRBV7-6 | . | CASSPLGDSYEQYF
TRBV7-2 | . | CASSEQGQGYGYTF
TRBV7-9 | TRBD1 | CASSPRQGPKAFF
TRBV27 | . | CASSETGVNEKLFF
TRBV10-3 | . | CAISEVTGTHNEQFF
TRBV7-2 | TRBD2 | CASSPPGGAYEQYF
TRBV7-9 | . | CASSYPEGSSTDTQYF
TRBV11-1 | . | CASSFWRTDSYEQYF
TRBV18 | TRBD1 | CASSRQDRVGTEAFF
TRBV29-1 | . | CSSTPGPRAYNEQFF
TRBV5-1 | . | CASSLGGMSYEQYF
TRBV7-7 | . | CASSRTSISTDTQYF
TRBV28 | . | CASRQQGSYEQYF
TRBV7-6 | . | CASMIAGYGYTF
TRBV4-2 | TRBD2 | CASSQGTSQETQYF
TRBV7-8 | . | CASSLVYEQYF
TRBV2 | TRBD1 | CASSQDRGFTEAFF